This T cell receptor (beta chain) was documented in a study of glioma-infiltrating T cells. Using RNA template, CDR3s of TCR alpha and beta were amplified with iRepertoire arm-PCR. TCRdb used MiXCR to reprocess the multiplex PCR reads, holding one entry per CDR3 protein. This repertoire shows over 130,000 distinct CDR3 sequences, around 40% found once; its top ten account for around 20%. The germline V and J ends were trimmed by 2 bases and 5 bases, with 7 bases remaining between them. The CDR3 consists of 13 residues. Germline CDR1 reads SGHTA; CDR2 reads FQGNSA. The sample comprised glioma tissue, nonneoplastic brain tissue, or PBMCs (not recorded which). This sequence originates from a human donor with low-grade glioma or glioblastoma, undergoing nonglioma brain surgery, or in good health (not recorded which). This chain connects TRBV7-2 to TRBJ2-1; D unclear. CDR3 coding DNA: TGTGCCAGCAGCTTATGGTACGACAATGAGCAGTTCTTC. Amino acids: CASSLWYDNEQFF.